Listed here is a single T cell receptor beta chain. Its specific antigen is unknown. Per-nucleotide qualities are absent, and no much larger clonotype sits a single base away. The collaborating institutions used their own protocols to collect whole blood in K2EDTA tubes. For TCRbeta analysis, collaborators shipped samples as frozen whole blood, isolated PBMCs, or DNA extracted from either of those sample types. TCRbeta CDR3 regions were amplified from genomic DNA using the immunoSEQ Assay, a bias-controlled multiplex PCR. Per the original workflow: The number of nucleated cells in each sample was estimated from the amplification of reference gene primers within the assay. To quantify the absolute abundance of each unique TCRbeta CDR3 rearrangement, sequence reads were collapsed and filtered. For each sample, productive Simpson clonality was calculated by taking the square root of Simpson's diversity index across productive rearrangements. The table comes from immuneACCESS by way of TCRdb, which keeps in-frame sequences with V and J called. Part of the clones is missing from these tables; in studies checked, under half for an unresolved V gene and the rest for unknown reasons. The V and J calls and clone size are taken from that table; D and trimming were inferred from the DNA. Counted in this sample were 70,000 to 90,000 clones; less than 85% of them appeared once. The top ten hold roughly 20% of the sample.

In the germline V gene (reference sequence), CDR1 corresponds to SEHNR and CDR2 to FQNEAQ. The CDR3 covers 17 residues, taking in both the cysteine and the phenylalanine. The sequence is cut down to CDR3 DNA, 51 bases in frame from base 1. V is reduced by 0 bases and J by 0 bases, leaving a spacing of 14 bases between them. This entry comes from a study of blood T cell repertoires in COVID-19 (dated by TCRdb to the early 2020s). Notes on the research overall: Samples from collaborators originated in the United States, Italy and Spain and spanned both the acute and convalescent phases of COVID-19. The sample metadata nearly always contained a de-identified subject ID, COVID-19 status, age in years and sex. The samples were drawn from two sources: the first 160 participants of the ongoing ImmuneRACE study, and 1,200 or so subjects contributed by 6 global collaborators. HLA class I and class II types, where available, came from metadata supplied by the sample provider rather than from assay-based typing. The dataset comprised deeply sampled blood TCRbeta repertoires from subjects exposed to, actively infected with, or recovered from COVID-19. The prospective study material was composed of cDNA or gDNA derived from T cells, B-cell-depleted T cells, or PBMCs. A freely available public database, intended as a resource for researchers studying the immune response to SARS-CoV-2, is where the repertoires were released.

What the study reported, not specific to this receptor: How much clinical and demographic metadata was included differed by source and by participant, and the metadata was provided uncurated.

Sequencing was done on a sample of peripheral blood. This chain is built from TRBV7-9 and TRBJ1-1; perhaps TRBD1 is the D gene, with 5 bases matching. This TCR was sampled from a woman older than 75 with acute or convalescent COVID-19. The base sequence is TGTGCCAGCAGCTTAGCAACAATCAGGGCCATGAACACTGAAGCTTTCTTT. This sequence encodes CASSLATIRAMNTEAFF.